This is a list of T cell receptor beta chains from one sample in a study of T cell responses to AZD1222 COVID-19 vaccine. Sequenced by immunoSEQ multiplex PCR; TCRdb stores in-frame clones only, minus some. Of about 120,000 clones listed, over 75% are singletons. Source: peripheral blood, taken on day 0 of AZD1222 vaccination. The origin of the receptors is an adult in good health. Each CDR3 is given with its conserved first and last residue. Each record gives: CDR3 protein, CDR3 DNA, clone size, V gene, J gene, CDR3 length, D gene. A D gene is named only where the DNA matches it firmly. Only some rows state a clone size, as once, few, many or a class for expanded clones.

CATRGGNQPQHF	TGTGCCACCAGGGGCGGCAATCAGCCCCAGCATTTT	few	TRBV19	TRBJ1-5	12	.
CASMTYTEAFF	TGTGCCAGCATGACGTACACTGAAGCTTTCTTT	.	TRBV28	TRBJ1-1	11	.
CASSLTGSGYIQYF	TGTGCCAGTAGTCTAACAGGATCTGGGTACATTCAGTACTTC	.	TRBV19	TRBJ2-4	14	.
CASSLVQGSATQYF	TGTGCCAGCAGCTTGGTGCAGGGGAGCGCGACCCAGTACTTC	.	TRBV5-5	TRBJ2-5	14	.
CASSLDGFYEQYF	TGCGCCAGCAGCTTGGACGGATTTTACGAGCAGTACTTC	.	TRBV5-1	TRBJ2-7	13	.
CASSGLTREQYF	TGTGCCAGCAGCGGACTAACTCGAGAGCAGTACTTC	.	TRBV5-5	TRBJ2-7	12	.
CASSLMGVQETQYF	TGTGCCAGCAGCTTAATGGGGGTTCAAGAGACCCAGTACTTC	.	TRBV7-2	TRBJ2-5	14	.
CASTARRKETQYF	TGTGCCAGCACTGCCCGGCGTAAAGAGACCCAGTACTTC	.	TRBV7-2	TRBJ2-5	13	.
CASSLVRGGNQPQHF	TGTGCCAGCAGTTTAGTGAGAGGGGGCAATCAGCCCCAGCATTTT	.	TRBV27	TRBJ1-5	15	.
CASSYIAGRTDTQYF	TGTGCCAGCAGTTACATCGCGGGGCGCACAGATACGCAGTATTTT	.	TRBV6-6	TRBJ2-3	15	.
CASSQGREVLGYTF	TGCGCCAGCAGCCAAGGGCGGGAGGTATTGGGCTACACCTTC	.	TRBV10-2	TRBJ1-2	14	.
CASSPTPTENYGYTF	TGTGCCAGCTCACCAACCCCGACAGAAAACTATGGCTACACCTTC	.	TRBV18	TRBJ1-2	15	.
CATTPGGLMYTQYF	TGTGCCACCACACCAGGGGGCTTAATGTATACGCAGTATTTT	once	TRBV19	TRBJ2-3	14	TRBD1
CASSLAGGSYNEQFF	TGTGCCAGCAGCCTAGCGGGGGGGTCCTACAATGAGCAGTTCTTC	once	TRBV28	TRBJ2-1	15	TRBD2
CASSLGGSRSYNEQFF	TGTGCCAGCAGCTTAGGCGGGAGTAGGTCCTACAATGAGCAGTTCTTC	.	TRBV7-3	TRBJ2-1	16	TRBD2
CASSPNAGSYNEQFF	TGTGCCAGCAGCCCCAACGCCGGATCCTACAATGAGCAGTTCTTC	.	TRBV7-3	TRBJ2-1	15	.
CASSVGVSPGYEQYF	TGTGCCAGCAGCGTAGGGGTTAGCCCGGGCTACGAGCAGTACTTC	.	TRBV9	TRBJ2-7	15	.
CASKTGSGDEQFF	TGTGCCAGCAAAACAGGCTCTGGGGATGAGCAGTTCTTC	few	TRBV2	TRBJ2-1	13	.
CASSDGQGPFYEQYF	TGTGCCAGCAGCGACGGACAGGGTCCGTTCTACGAGCAGTACTTC	once	TRBV5-4	TRBJ2-7	15	TRBD1
CASKNGDYEQYF	TGTGCCAGCAAAAACGGGGATTACGAGCAGTACTTC	once	TRBV6-5	TRBJ2-7	12	.
CASSYDSSGANVLTF	TGTGCCAGCAGTTACGACAGCTCTGGGGCCAACGTCCTGACTTTC	.	TRBV6-5	TRBJ2-6	15	.
CASSLTGTSSNEQFF	TGTGCCAGCAGCTTGACCGGGACTAGCTCCAATGAGCAGTTCTTC	.	TRBV11-2	TRBJ2-1	15	TRBD2
CASSPGAGDQPQHF	TGTGCCAGCAGCCCAGGAGCAGGGGATCAGCCCCAGCATTTT	.	TRBV7-9	TRBJ1-5	14	.
CASSGVKGRNQPQHF	TGTGCCAGCAGTGGTGTGAAGGGGCGCAATCAGCCCCAGCATTTT	.	TRBV28	TRBJ1-5	15	.
CASSSLQGTGELFF	TGCGCCAGCAGCTCTCTCCAGGGCACCGGGGAGCTGTTTTTT	.	TRBV5-1	TRBJ2-2	14	.
CAARPWGGLEQFF	TGTGCCGCCCGCCCTTGGGGGGGGCTTGAGCAGTTCTTC	.	TRBV19	TRBJ2-1	13	.
CASTKGGIAGDFSEQFF	TGTGCCAGCACCAAAGGGGGAATAGCGGGAGATTTTTCTGAGCAGTTCTTC	.	TRBV9	TRBJ2-1	17	TRBD2
CASSLSGLGTGELFF	TGCGCCAGCAGCTTGAGCGGGCTGGGCACCGGGGAGCTGTTTTTT	.	TRBV5-1	TRBJ2-2	15	.
CASSLQETYEQYF	TGTGCCAGCAGCCTACAGGAGACCTACGAGCAGTACTTC	.	TRBV7-9	TRBJ2-7	13	.
CASRGQETHGYTF	TGTGCCAGCCGGGGACAGGAGACTCATGGCTACACCTTC	.	TRBV11-2	TRBJ1-2	13	TRBD1
CASSPDALRGNQPQHF	TGTGCCAGCAGTCCGGACGCCTTGAGGGGCAATCAGCCCCAGCATTTT	.	TRBV27	TRBJ1-5	16	.
CASSVGASGSYEQYF	TGTGCCAGCAGCGTAGGGGCTAGCGGGAGCTACGAGCAGTACTTC	.	TRBV9	TRBJ2-7	15	TRBD2
CASSLGVEQFF	TGTGCCAGCAGTTTAGGGGTTGAGCAGTTCTTC	.	TRBV28	TRBJ2-1	11	.
CASSLGALGNTIYF	TGCGCCAGCAGCTTGGGGGCGCTCGGAAACACCATATATTTT	.	TRBV5-1	TRBJ1-3	14	.
CASSLSINTNYGYTF	TGTGCCAGCAGTTTATCGATAAACACTAACTATGGCTACACCTTC	few	TRBV27	TRBJ1-2	15	.
CASRRGTELNQPQHF	TGTGCCAGTAGGCGAGGGACAGAGCTCAATCAGCCCCAGCATTTT	.	TRBV19	TRBJ1-5	15	TRBD1
CAWRAPGGTGNTIYF	TGTGCCTGGAGGGCACCCGGAGGAACTGGAAACACCATATATTTT	.	TRBV30	TRBJ1-3	15	.
CASSVKTGGRETQYF	TGTGCCAGCAGCGTTAAGACAGGGGGGCGAGAGACCCAGTACTTC	.	TRBV9	TRBJ2-5	15	TRBD1
CASSPQGARDTQYF	TGTGCCAGCTCACCTCAGGGGGCGCGAGATACGCAGTATTTT	.	TRBV18	TRBJ2-3	14	TRBD1
CASSYPGGGEKLFF	TGTGCCAGCAGTTACCCAGGCGGGGGAGAAAAACTGTTTTTT	.	TRBV6-2/TRBV6-3	TRBJ1-4	14	.
CASSLKYYGYTF	TGTGCCAGCAGCCTCAAGTACTATGGCTACACCTTC	.	TRBV28	TRBJ1-2	12	.
CASSFAPDSYNEQFF	TGCGCCAGCAGCTTCGCCCCCGACTCCTACAATGAGCAGTTCTTC	.	TRBV5-1	TRBJ2-1	15	.
CASSPQGLEISPLHF	TGTGCCAGCAGTCCCCAGGGATTAGAGATTTCACCCCTCCACTTT	.	TRBV27	TRBJ1-6	15	.
CASSPGTGGMVTEAFF	TGTGCCAGCAGTCCGGGGACAGGGGGCATGGTCACTGAAGCTTTCTTT	.	TRBV5-8	TRBJ1-1	16	TRBD1
CASRRTGPYEQYF	TGTGCCAGCAGACGGACAGGGCCCTACGAGCAGTACTTC	.	TRBV28	TRBJ2-7	13	TRBD1